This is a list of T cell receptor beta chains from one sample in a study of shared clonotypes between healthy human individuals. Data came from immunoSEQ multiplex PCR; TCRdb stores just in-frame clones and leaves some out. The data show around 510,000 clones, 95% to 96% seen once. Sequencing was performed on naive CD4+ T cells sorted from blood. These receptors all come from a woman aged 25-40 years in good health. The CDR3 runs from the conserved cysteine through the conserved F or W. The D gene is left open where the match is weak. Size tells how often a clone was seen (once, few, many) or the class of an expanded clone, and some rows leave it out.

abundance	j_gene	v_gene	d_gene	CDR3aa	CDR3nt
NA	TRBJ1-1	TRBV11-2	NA	CASTARENTEAFF	TGTGCCAGCACGGCGCGGGAGAACACTGAAGCTTTCTTT
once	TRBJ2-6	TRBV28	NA	CASSYRSQVSGANVLTF	TGTGCCAGCAGTTACCGATCACAGGTCTCTGGGGCCAACGTCCTGACTTTC
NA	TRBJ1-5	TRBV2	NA	CASSGPGLGSNQPQHF	TGTGCCAGCAGCGGACCCGGGCTGGGTAGCAATCAGCCCCAGCATTTT
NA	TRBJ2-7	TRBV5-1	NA	CASSFDSRSYEQYF	TGCGCCAGCAGCTTCGATAGCCGCTCCTACGAGCAGTACTTC
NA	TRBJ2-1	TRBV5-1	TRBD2	CASSPGLAGAVMDEQFF	TGCGCCAGCAGCCCGGGACTAGCGGGAGCTGTCATGGATGAGCAGTTCTTC
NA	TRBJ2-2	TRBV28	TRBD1	CASHRTGGAGELFF	TGTGCCAGCCATCGAACAGGGGGCGCCGGGGAGCTGTTTTTT
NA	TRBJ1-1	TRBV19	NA	CASSIRSAPTEAFF	TGTGCCAGTAGTATACGGTCAGCGCCCACTGAAGCTTTCTTT
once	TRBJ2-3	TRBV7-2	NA	CASSAGPTGTQYF	TGTGCCAGCAGCGCCGGGCCGACAGGTACGCAGTATTTT
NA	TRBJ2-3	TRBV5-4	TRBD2	CASSERLAGETDTQYF	TGTGCCAGCAGCGAGAGACTAGCGGGAGAGACAGATACGCAGTATTTT
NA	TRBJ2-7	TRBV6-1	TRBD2	CASSSTSVISYEQYF	TGTGCCAGCAGTTCCACTAGCGTGATTTCTTACGAGCAGTACTTC
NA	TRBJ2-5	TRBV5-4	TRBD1	CASSFTGDGGTQYF	TGTGCCAGCAGCTTTACAGGGGATGGAGGGACCCAGTACTTC
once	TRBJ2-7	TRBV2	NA	CASSEFSGTYEQYF	TGTGCCAGCAGTGAATTTAGCGGTACCTACGAGCAGTACTTC
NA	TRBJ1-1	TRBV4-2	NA	CASSQDGPIRSEAFF	TGTGCCAGCAGCCAAGATGGTCCCATAAGATCCGAAGCTTTCTTT
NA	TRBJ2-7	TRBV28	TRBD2	CASSLLAGGLRQYF	TGTGCCAGCAGTTTATTAGCGGGAGGGCTCAGGCAGTACTTC
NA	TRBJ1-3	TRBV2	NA	CAIEGLSGNTIYF	TGTGCCATCGAGGGTCTCTCTGGAAACACCATATATTTT
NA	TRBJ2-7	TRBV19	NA	CASSIGARSYEQYF	TGTGCCAGTAGTATTGGAGCGCGCTCCTACGAGCAGTACTTC
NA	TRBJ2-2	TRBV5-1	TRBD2	CASSLDRTSGSVYTGELFF	TGCGCCAGCTCCTTGGACAGGACTAGCGGGAGTGTGTACACCGGGGAGCTGTTTTTT
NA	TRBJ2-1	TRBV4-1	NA	CASRRLATPFSEQFF	TGCGCCAGCAGGCGGCTAGCGACCCCGTTTAGTGAGCAGTTCTTC
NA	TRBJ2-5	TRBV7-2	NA	CASSLTQGAGETQYF	TGTGCCAGCAGCTTAACTCAGGGTGCCGGAGAGACCCAGTACTTC
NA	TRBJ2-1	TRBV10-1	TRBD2	CASSEGSGRIDEQFF	TGCGCCAGCAGTGAGGGGAGCGGGAGGATCGATGAGCAGTTCTTC
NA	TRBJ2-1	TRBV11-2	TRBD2	CASSSPGLEGEQFF	TGTGCCAGCAGCTCCCCGGGACTAGAAGGTGAGCAGTTCTTC
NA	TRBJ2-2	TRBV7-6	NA	CASSLGRIVHTGELFF	TGTGCCAGCAGCTTAGGACGGATTGTCCACACCGGGGAGCTGTTTTTT
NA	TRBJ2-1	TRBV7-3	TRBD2	CASSELAGGPNEQFF	TGTGCCAGCAGCGAGTTAGCGGGAGGGCCAAATGAGCAGTTCTTC
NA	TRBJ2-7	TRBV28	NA	CASKGGLEVPYF	TGTGCCAGCAAGGGTGGGCTAGAGGTTCCGTACTTC
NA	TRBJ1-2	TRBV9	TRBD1	CASSVTGNYGYTF	TGTGCCAGCAGCGTGACAGGGAACTATGGCTACACCTTC
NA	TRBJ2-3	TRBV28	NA	CASSFRQTRSDTQYF	TGTGCCAGCAGTTTCCGTCAGACCCGATCCGATACGCAGTATTTT
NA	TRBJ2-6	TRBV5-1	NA	CASSYRTHRAFSGANVLTF	TGCGCCAGCAGCTACAGGACCCACCGGGCCTTCTCTGGGGCCAACGTCCTGACTTTC
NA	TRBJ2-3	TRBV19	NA	CASSPGGGTDTQYF	TGTGCCAGTAGTCCCGGGGGCGGCACAGATACGCAGTATTTT
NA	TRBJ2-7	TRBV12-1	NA	CASSLLAGAIYEQYF	TGTGCCAGCAGCTTACTAGCGGGAGCCATTTACGAGCAGTACTTC
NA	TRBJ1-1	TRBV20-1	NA	CSASYNTEAFF	TGCAGTGCTAGTTATAACACTGAAGCTTTCTTT
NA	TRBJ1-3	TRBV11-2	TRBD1	CASSLARDRGNTIYF	TGTGCCAGCAGCTTGGCCCGGGACAGAGGAAACACCATATATTTT
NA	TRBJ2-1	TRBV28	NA	CASTRGPGEQFF	TGTGCCAGCACCAGGGGTCCCGGTGAGCAGTTCTTC
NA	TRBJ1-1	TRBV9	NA	CASSGSGGWGAFF	TGTGCCAGCAGTGGATCGGGAGGGTGGGGAGCTTTCTTT
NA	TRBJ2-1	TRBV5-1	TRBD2	CASSLVSGSGNEQFF	TGCGCCAGCAGCTTGGTTAGCGGGAGCGGAAATGAGCAGTTCTTC
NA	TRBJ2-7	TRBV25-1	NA	CASSEPVTYEQYF	TGTGCCAGCAGTGAACCCGTAACCTACGAGCAGTACTTC
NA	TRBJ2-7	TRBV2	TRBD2	CASRVGGGGSPEQYF	TGTGCCAGCAGGGTGGGGGGAGGCGGGAGCCCCGAGCAGTACTTC
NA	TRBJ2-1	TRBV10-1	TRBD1	CASKGQGGDEQFF	TGCGCCAGCAAGGGACAGGGTGGCGATGAGCAGTTCTTC
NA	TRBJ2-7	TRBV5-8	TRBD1	CASSYAGTGDYEQYF	TGTGCCAGCAGTTACGCCGGGACAGGGGACTACGAGCAGTACTTC
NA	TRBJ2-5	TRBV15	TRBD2	CATSREDSGRIETQYF	TGTGCCACCAGCAGAGAGGATAGCGGGAGGATAGAGACCCAGTACTTC
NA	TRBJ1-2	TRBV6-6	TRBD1	CASSDPDRGKYGYTF	TGTGCCAGCAGTGACCCCGACAGGGGGAAATATGGCTACACCTTC
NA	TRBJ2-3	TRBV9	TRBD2	CASSVGVAGPTDTQYF	TGTGCCAGCAGCGTAGGAGTAGCGGGGCCCACAGATACGCAGTATTTT
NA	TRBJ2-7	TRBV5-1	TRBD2	CASSTEAGGPYEQYF	TGCGCCAGCAGCACTGAAGCGGGAGGCCCCTACGAGCAGTACTTC
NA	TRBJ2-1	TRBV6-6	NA	CASSRELGTLYNEQFF	TGTGCCAGCAGCCGCGAGTTAGGGACCCTCTACAATGAGCAGTTCTTC
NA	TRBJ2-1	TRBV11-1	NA	CASRGMGGTDFSYNEQFF	TGTGCCAGCAGGGGTATGGGGGGGACAGACTTCTCCTACAATGAGCAGTTCTTC
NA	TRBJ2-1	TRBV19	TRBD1	CASSKTGTGPYNEQFF	TGTGCCAGTAGTAAAACCGGGACAGGGCCCTACAATGAGCAGTTCTTC
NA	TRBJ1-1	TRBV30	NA	CAWSVQGYVLSVNTEAFF	TGTGCCTGGAGTGTACAGGGCTATGTTTTATCGGTGAACACTGAAGCTTTCTTT
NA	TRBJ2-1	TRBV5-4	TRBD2	CASSLGPVAGVGDEQFF	TGTGCCAGCAGCTTGGGGCCTGTAGCGGGAGTAGGGGATGAGCAGTTCTTC
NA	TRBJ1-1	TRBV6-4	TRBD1	CASSDPRQGGRVFF	TGTGCCAGCAGTGACCCGAGGCAGGGGGGGCGAGTTTTCTTT
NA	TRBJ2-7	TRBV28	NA	CASSLLTDYEQYF	TGTGCCAGCAGTTTATTGACGGACTACGAGCAGTACTTC
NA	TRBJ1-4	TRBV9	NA	CASSVEVISEKLFF	TGTGCCAGCAGCGTAGAAGTGATTAGTGAAAAACTGTTTTTT
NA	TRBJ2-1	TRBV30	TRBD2	CATSRGGYNEQFF	TGTGCAACATCCCGGGGGGGCTACAATGAGCAGTTCTTC
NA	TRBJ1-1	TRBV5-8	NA	CASSRPPLEAFF	TGTGCCAGCAGCCGGCCCCCGCTCGAAGCTTTCTTT
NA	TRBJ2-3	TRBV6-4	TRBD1	CASGGQAGSTDTQYF	TGTGCCAGCGGGGGACAGGCCGGCAGCACAGATACGCAGTATTTT
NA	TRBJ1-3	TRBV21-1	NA	CARTRGSGNTIYF	TGTGCCCGCACGAGGGGGTCTGGAAACACCATATATTTT
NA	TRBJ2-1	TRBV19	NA	CASSEIQGDNEQFF	TGTGCCAGTAGCGAAATACAGGGTGACAATGAGCAGTTCTTC
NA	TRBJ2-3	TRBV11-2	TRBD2	CASSLGTSGSWSTDTQYF	TGTGCCAGCAGCTTAGGGACTAGCGGGAGTTGGAGCACAGATACGCAGTATTTT
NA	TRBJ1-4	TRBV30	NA	CAWSGTGNEKLFF	TGTGCCTGGAGTGGGACGGGTAATGAAAAACTGTTTTTT